This T cell receptor beta chain was sequenced in a study of vaccination effects on CD4 cells after COVID-19 (dated by TCRdb to between 2021 and 2024). With respect to the entire study: The ViraFEST assay stimulated PBMC with viral peptide pools and then used TCR sequencing to identify antigen-specific CD4+ T cell clonotypes by expansion. Each participant got two doses of an mRNA SARS-CoV-2 vaccine, either BNT162b2 or mRNA-1273. About 2.1 million PBMC per well were cultured in IMDM with roughly 5% human AB serum, 10 IU/ml IL-2 and gentamicin, plus 10 ug/ml peptides. In both COVID-19 convalescent patients and infection-naive vaccine recipients, the study compared SARS-CoV-2 spike-specific CD4+ TCR repertoires from before mRNA vaccination with those from after it. Altogether, around 11 COVID-19 convalescent patients and a handful of SARS-CoV-2-naive healthy vaccine recipients made up the full study. Cultures from other donors in the study were sequenced with the Oncomine TCR Beta short-read assay on an Illumina iSeq 100. Findings and caveats that apply to the study as a whole: Among healthy vaccine recipients, nearly all vaccine-induced clones were SARS-CoV-2 mono-reactive, and only 1 of 255 was cross-reactive with common cold coronaviruses. Both infection-induced and vaccine-induced clones contracted markedly at late post-vaccination timepoints, which is consistent with waning T cell responses. Limitations of the study were the small number of convalescent patients and the absence of early post-infection timepoints.

Library preparation was by the immunoSEQ multiplex PCR assay. DNA from the cultured and isolated CD4+ T cells underwent TCR beta CDR3 sequencing. The study's own analysis went as follows. Non-productive TCR sequences were removed, reads were trimmed to the CDR3 region, and CDR3s of at least 7 amino acids were retained. Antigen-specific clonotypes were identified with the MANAFEST web app by comparing expansion in peptide wells against reference cultures. To count as positive, a clone had to show expansion at FDR<0.05 compared with the reference and with all other wells, an odds ratio above 5, and a frequency above 0.1% in two replicate wells. A clonotype was called cross-reactive if it was significantly expanded both in SARS-CoV-2 spike wells and in at least one common cold coronavirus spike condition. CDR3 similarity was assessed by Levenshtein distance with the stringdist R package, and unrooted trees were built with ape in R 3.6.1. TCRdb stores this immuneACCESS table with in-frame sequences only. Part of the clones is absent; in the studies checked, under half of the shortfall reflects unresolved V genes, and no reason is known for the rest. That table gives V, J and clone size, and the DNA gave D and trimming. This sample has about 53,000 clones in its table, and about 80% of those were observed once. The top ten hold approximately 2.8% of the sample.

After about 10 days of culture, CD4+ T cells were isolated with the EasySep CD4+ T cell isolation kit. None of the healthy vaccine recipients had a prior SARS-CoV-2 infection, which was confirmed by nucleocapsid antibody tests that came back negative both before and after vaccination. Half of the culture medium was replaced with fresh IL-2-containing medium on days 3 and 7. Unless otherwise noted, each peptide stimulation condition was cultured in triplicate wells. PBMC were separated from whole blood using Ficoll-Paque Plus gradient centrifugation and were then either cryopreserved at -140C or used fresh. The QIAamp micro DNA kit was used to extract genomic DNA from the cultured CD4+ T cells. V trim: 4 bases; J trim: 1 base; unmatched bases: 14. From cysteine to phenylalanine, the CDR3 is 19 amino acids long. The only DNA kept is the CDR3, 57 bases in frame from the first base. CDR1 and CDR2 (SGHNT, YYREEE) derive from the germline V gene (reference sequence).

With regard to this clone: Its antigen specificity is not known. Nothing much larger sits one base from this clone, and base qualities are not available.

Rearrangement joined TRBV5-4 to TRBJ2-2; TRBD2 fits 9 bases in the junction. This clonotype originated in a human donor who received a COVID-19 vaccine. This specimen consisted of CD4+ T cells from PBMCs cultured without peptide, obtained before COVID-19 vaccination. The CDR3 sequence is CASSVPSGGGAQNTGELFF. The DNA sequence follows: TGTGCCAGCAGCGTCCCGTCCGGCGGGGGGGCCCAGAACACCGGGGAGCTGTTTTTT.